This T cell receptor (beta chain) was found in a study of T cells in Graves' hyperthyroidism and ophthalmopathy (dated by TCRdb to between 2019 and 2020). Concerning the study at large: A discovery cohort of about 100 patients, roughly 43 with Graves' ophthalmopathy and about 58 with stable Graves' hyperthyroidism, was used to find distinguishing TCR V-J signatures. Whether ophthalmopathy could be predicted prospectively was tested in an independent validation cohort made up of approximately 19 hyperthyroidism patients plus 17 patients who later progressed to ophthalmopathy. The 100 discovery patients were randomly divided into training and test sets at a 7:3 ratio. Thyroid tissue and blood T-cell repertoires from several Graves' hyperthyroidism patients were also compared in the study. After sampling, hyperthyroidism patients received methimazole starting at 30 mg daily, and ophthalmopathy patients received high-dose intravenous methylprednisolone. The paper reports TCR Vbeta CDR3 sequencing of about 140 peripheral blood samples: some 41 ophthalmopathy, about 75 hyperthyroidism and roughly 17 progressor patients.

Comments on this clonotype: Its antigen is currently not known. Base qualities are missing; no much larger clone stands one base away.

Here V drops 0 bases and J drops 7 bases, and the junction holds 8 bases not matched to any gene. Taken from cysteine to phenylalanine, the CDR3 has 15 residues. Of the read, only the CDR3 DNA is kept; its 45 bases are in frame from base 1. Sequences LGHNA (CDR1) and YNFKEQ (CDR2) are obtained from the germline V gene. Results the study describes overall, beyond this receptor: A model built on a 13 V-J signature distinguished ophthalmopathy from stable hyperthyroidism, reaching 85% to 90% sensitivity and approximately 83% specificity in cross-validation and 80%/75% in testing. In validation, the model predicted progression to ophthalmopathy with approximately 70% sensitivity and around 72% specificity, a median of 6.5 months before onset. Most expanded thyroid clonotypes (frequency above 0.001) were also detected in blood, a finding suggesting that blood repertoires may reflect thyroid immune responses. No statistical method was used to set the sample size in advance, and investigators knew the group allocation.

The TCR beta CDR3 regions were amplified from the RNA transcripts. For the first round of RT-PCR on the TCR CDR3, the HTBI primer set was used together with the Qiagen OneStep RT-PCR kit. Libraries were constructed in a second round of multiplex PCR, after which size selection and purification were carried out. The libraries were sequenced on an Illumina HiSeq2000 using paired-end 100 bp reads. The published analysis was carried out like this. SOAPnuke was used to process the raw data, removing reads that contained adapters or uncalled bases, had a mean Phred below 15, or lacked an exact match to the constant primer or identifier. COPE v1.2.5 was used to merge high-quality paired reads, and clonotypes were defined as unique nucleotide sequences. MiTCR v1.1 was used to align clonotypes to the IMGT TRBV, TRBD and TRBJ reference segments. The analysis included only V-J combinations with a frequency above 0.0001, which together covered about 99% of the repertoires. The TCS score was defined as F50 (clonal expansion) divided by E x V (chaos), with BLOSUM62-based TCRdist calculated between CDR3 peptides within each V-J. Welch's t-statistics and random forest reduced around 510 V-J features to about 13, which were used in a naive Bayes classifier (R e1071). The Morisita-Horn index was used to measure how similar the thyroid and blood repertoires were. TCRdb itself trimmed the public reads at Q25 with fastp, ran MiXCR and retained productive beta chains. Each CDR3 protein gets just one entry, which takes the most common genes and DNA from the rows behind it. The V and J calls, along with clone size, are taken from TCRdb and not from the paper's own processing. This sample holds 450,000 to 700,000 distinct CDR3 sequences; 46% were observed only once. 15% to 20% of the sample is in the top ten clones.

The study excluded patients with uncontrolled infections, other autoimmune diseases, pregnancy or lactation. Diagnoses were based on clinical symptoms, serum thyroxine and TRAb, thyroid ultrasound and orbital computed tomography. Trizol reagent was used to extract total RNA, and RNA quality was then checked on an Agilent 2100 Bioanalyzer. The sequencing sample was made of peripheral blood or thyroid tissue (not recorded which). This TCR came from an adult woman with Graves' disease, either hyperthyroidism or ophthalmopathy (not recorded which). The chain is made from TRBV4-2 and TRBJ2-5, with 7 bases aligning to TRBD2. The sequenced DNA: TGTGCCAGCAGCCAAGATAGTGTGGGGGGGGGGACCCAGTACTTC. This codes for CASSQDSVGGGTQYF.